Listed here are 31 T cell receptor beta chains from one sample, sequenced in a study of OX40 agonist ivuxolimab in advanced cancers. The receptor library was made with the immunoSEQ multiplex PCR assay. The table comes from immuneACCESS by way of TCRdb, which keeps in-frame sequences with V and J called. Part of the clones is missing from these tables; in studies checked, under half for an unresolved V gene and the rest for unknown reasons. This sample is represented by some 81,000 clones; 75% to 85% of them were singletons. The ten largest clones represent approximately 0.6% of the sample. Material: CD4+ or CD8+ T cells sorted from blood, obtained in a trial of the OX40 agonist ivuxolimab. The receptors here all came from an adult with an advanced solid tumor such as melanoma, head and neck, liver or kidney cancer.

Notes on this clone: A junction boundary mismatches the germline segment, possibly from a read error. The V and J genes are TRBV4-3 and TRBJ1-4; possibly TRBD1 for D (5 bases). The germline CDR1 and CDR2 sequences are LGHNA and YSLEER. The CDR3 is 16 amino acids. CDR3 DNA: TGCGCCAGCAGCCAAGATGGGGCAGTACCAAATGAAAAGCTGTTTTTT. It translates to CASSQDGAVPNEKLFF.

About this clone itself: The same CDR3 also results from other DNA sequences found in this sample. The chain carries TRBV7-9 and TRBJ1-5, with TRBD1 as a possible D gene (5 bases). Germline loops: CDR1 SEHNR, CDR2 FQNEAQ (reference sequence). This CDR3 has 15 amino acids. V gave up 1 base and J gave up 2 bases, with 9 bases separating them. In DNA, the CDR3 is TGTGCCAGCAGCTTAGGTAGGGGCCGCAATCAGCCCCAGCATTTT. Its translation is CASSLGRGRNQPQHF.

This clone was seen more than once but under ten times. The chain employs TRBV29-1 and TRBJ2-7; TRBD1 matches 11 bases. CDR1 is SQVTM, CDR2 ANQGSEA, per germline. Trimming cost V 1 base and J 1 base; bases outside gene matches: 3. The CDR3 has 15 amino acids. The CDR3 DNA follows: TGCAGCGTTGAAGGGGGGACAGGGGGATCCTACGAGCAGTACTTC. It specifies CSVEGGTGGSYEQYF.

The V call is TRBV4-1, the J call TRBJ2-3; 11 bases agree with TRBD1. CDR3 length equals 18 residues. The V gene end was trimmed by 3 bases and the J gene end by 4 bases; junction bases not matched to a gene: 12. Germline values: CDR1 MGHRA, CDR2 YSYEKL. The CDR3 DNA sequence: TGCGCCAGCAGCCAGCACCGGACGGACAGGGGGCTCGCAGATACGCAGTATTTT. Translating gives CASSQHRTDRGLADTQYF.

The chain combines TRBV4-3 with TRBJ1-4, with D unresolved. Between the trimmed V and J ends, which lost 1 base and 7 bases, there was a span of 7 bases. This CDR3 region has 13 residues. Germline V gene lookup returns CDR1 LGHNA and CDR2 YSLEER. This CDR3 is CASSQVAGEKLFF. Written as DNA, the CDR3 is TGCGCCAGCAGCCAAGTCGCAGGTGAAAAACTGTTTTTT.

A single count supports this clone. One junction end disagrees with the germline gene, perhaps due to a read error. The V call is TRBV2, the J call TRBJ2-3; D may be TRBD1 (6 bases). Germline assignment: CDR1 SNHLY and CDR2 FYNNEI. CDR3 length equals 15 residues. The DNA for the CDR3 is TGTGCCAGCAGGGAAGGACAGCTGAGTTTGAGTCCGCAGTATTTT. Its translation: CASREGQLSLSPQYF.

This rearrangement joins TRBV18 to TRBJ1-5, with D perhaps TRBD1 (6 bases). Between the trimmed V and J ends, which lost 4 bases and 0 bases, there was a span of 13 bases. The CDR3 is made up of 16 amino acids. The germline CDR1 and CDR2 sequences are KGHSH and LQKENI. The CDR3 DNA reads as TGTGCCAGCTCACGCCGTGGGGGCGATAGCAATCAGCCCCAGCATTTT. Its translation: CASSRRGGDSNQPQHF.

In the case of this clone: Germline and junction disagree at one end, which may indicate a read error. This chain uses TRBV2 with TRBJ1-1; D is uncertain. CDR3 length: 13 amino acids. The V gene's germline CDR1 is SNHLY and CDR2 FYNNEI. The CDR3 DNA reads TGTGCCAGAAGTGCAGGAGGTGACACTGAAGCTTTCTTT. This translates into CARSAGGDTEAFF.

The chain employs TRBV13 and TRBJ1-2; tentatively, D is TRBD1 (6 bases). The CDR3 consists of 15 residues. CDR1 PRHDT and CDR2 FYEKMQ come from the germline V gene (reference sequence). Trimming removed 0 bases at V and 5 bases at J, with 13 bases between. Here the CDR3 DNA reads TGTGCCAGCAGCTTAGGCCGCGGCAGGGGATATGGCTACACCTTC. It codes for CASSLGRGRGYGYTF.

The CDR3 here is CASSLFRYTEAFF. DNA of the CDR3: TGTGCCAGCAGCTTATTTCGGTACACTGAAGCTTTCTTT. The rearrangement joins TRBV7-2 to TRBJ1-1; no clear D. The V end lost 2 bases, the J end lost 3 bases, and 7 bases lay between the germline ends. In germline, CDR1 is SGHTA, CDR2 FQGNSA. This CDR3 region has 13 residues.

The rearrangement uses TRBV7-2 and TRBJ2-1; no definite D call. The CDR3 consists of 17 residues. Trimming removed 2 bases from V and 4 bases from J, with 18 bases in between. The germline V gene encodes CDR1 SGHTA and CDR2 FQGNSA. CDR3 DNA: TGTGCCAGCAGCTTAAATTCCGGTATAGGGCGGTACAATGAGCAGTTCTTC. Amino acid sequence: CASSLNSGIGRYNEQFF.

This rearrangement joins TRBV5-1 to TRBJ1-1, with D possibly being TRBD1 (5 bases). Per the germline V gene, CDR1 is SGHRS and CDR2 is YFSETQ. The germline V and J ends were trimmed by 5 bases and 7 bases, with 12 bases remaining between them. This CDR3 spans 12 amino acids. Here the CDR3 reads CASSRGESEAFF. In DNA, the CDR3 is TGCGCCAGCAGTAGGGGAGAAAGTGAAGCTTTCTTT.

The V call is TRBV25-1, the J call TRBJ1-3, with D maybe TRBD1 (5 bases). V lost 0 bases and J lost 1, with 7 bases in between. In germline, CDR1 is MGHDK, CDR2 SYGVNS. There are 15 residues in the CDR3. The CDR3 DNA reads as TGTGCCAGCAGTGAATACAGGGCGTCTGGAAACACCATATATTTT. This gives the protein CASSEYRASGNTIYF.

J is TRBJ2-6 and V is TRBV30; TRBD1 matches at 8 bases. The germline gives CDR1 GTSNPN, CDR2 SVGIG (reference sequence). This CDR3 is built from 15 residues. Trimming cost V 2 bases and J 2 bases; bases outside gene matches: 2. CDR3 DNA sequence: TGTGCCTGGAGTAGGACAGGGACTGGGGCCAACGTCCTGACTTTC. Translating gives CAWSRTGTGANVLTF.

J is TRBJ2-3 and V is TRBV9; D gene ambiguous. From germline, CDR1 is SGDLS and CDR2 YYNGEE. The CDR3 consists of 12 residues. Between the trimmed V and J ends, which lost 0 bases and 6 bases, there was a span of 5 bases. This CDR3 reads CASSVAQDTQYF. CDR3 DNA: TGTGCCAGCAGCGTAGCTCAGGATACGCAGTATTTT.

This rearrangement joins TRBV5-4 to TRBJ2-3; D assignment may be TRBD1 or TRBD2 (7 bases each). Trimming cost V 4 bases and J 5 bases, with 17 bases left between them. Germline values: CDR1 SGHNT, CDR2 YYREEE (reference sequence). This CDR3 contains 15 residues. CDR3 bases: TGTGCCAGCAGCCGAGGAGGGGGCGGGGGAGATACGCAGTATTTT. It is translated as CASSRGGGGGDTQYF.

This clone was detected once. The chain carries TRBV4-3 and TRBJ1-4; D is ambiguous. The CDR3 covers 15 residues. V lost 0 bases and J 6 bases, leaving 11 bases between the germline ends. CDR1 is LGHNA, CDR2 YSLEER, per germline. The CDR3 reads CASSQDHSGDEKLFF. DNA of the CDR3: TGCGCCAGCAGCCAAGATCACTCCGGGGATGAAAAACTGTTTTTT.

The chain recombines TRBV18 with TRBJ1-2, with D unclear. The CDR3 runs 13 residues. Per the germline V gene, CDR1 is KGHSH and CDR2 is LQKENI. V shed 0 bases and J shed 8 bases, with 10 bases lying between them. CDR3 amino acids: CASSPPGGWGYTF. The CDR3 DNA reads as TGTGCCAGCTCACCACCTGGAGGGTGGGGCTACACCTTC.

The V gene is TRBV9, the J gene TRBJ1-6; a weak D match, TRBD1 (5 bases). V lost 3 bases, J lost 8 bases, and 15 bases lay in between. There are 15 residues in the CDR3. The germline V gene encodes CDR1 SGDLS and CDR2 YYNGEE. The CDR3 loop reads CASSARDVQDSPLHF. The CDR3 DNA follows: TGTGCCAGCAGCGCCCGGGACGTCCAAGATTCACCCCTCCACTTT.

CDR3 in amino acids: CASSQRTSDYNEQFF. The CDR3 coding sequence is TGTGCCAGCAGCCAACGGACTAGCGATTACAATGAGCAGTTCTTC. This chain uses TRBV14 with TRBJ2-1; 9 bases match TRBD2. Germline lookup yields CDR1 SGHDN and CDR2 FVKESK. The CDR3 covers 15 residues. V shed 2 bases and J 4 bases; nucleotides not matched to a gene: 3.

The chain joins TRBV9 to TRBJ2-1, with 7 positions matching TRBD2. Germline V lookup: CDR1 SGDLS, CDR2 YYNGEE. This CDR3 is built from 15 residues. J was trimmed by 9 bases and V by 0 bases; bases with no gene match: 9. DNA of the CDR3: TGTGCCAGCAGCGTAGGGGGAGGGAACGCAGGTGAGCAGTTCTTC. Its translation is CASSVGGGNAGEQFF.

This clone was detected once. The V and J genes are TRBV29-1 and TRBJ2-3; D unclear. Trimming removed 2 bases at V and 0 bases at J, with 9 bases between. The CDR3 loop spans 14 amino acids. The germline gives CDR1 SQVTM, CDR2 ANQGSEA. CDR3 in DNA: TGCAGCGTTGAAAACAGCCTAAGCACAGATACGCAGTATTTT. It yields the protein CSVENSLSTDTQYF.

This clone was seen more than once but under ten times. The rearrangement uses TRBV7-9 and TRBJ2-2, with D perhaps TRBD2 (5 bases). The ends were cut back, 1 base at V and 3 bases at J, with 9 bases in the middle. The germline CDR1 and CDR2 sequences are SEHNR and FQNEAQ (reference sequence). This CDR3 contains 15 residues. The CDR3 sequence is CASSLGGRYTGELFF. Here the CDR3 DNA reads TGTGCCAGCAGCTTAGGAGGGCGCTACACCGGGGAGCTGTTTTTT.

This rearrangement joins TRBV9 to TRBJ2-1; 9 nucleotides match TRBD1. CDR1 SGDLS and CDR2 YYNGEE come from the germline V gene. The CDR3 has 16 residues. J lost 3 bases, V lost 4 bases, and 8 bases had no gene match. CDR3 sequence: CASSIDTGGSYNEQFF. Written as DNA, the CDR3 is TGTGCCAGCAGCATAGATACAGGGGGCAGCTACAATGAGCAGTTCTTC.

This clone appeared a few times. The chain combines TRBV14 with TRBJ1-3; D is ambiguous. The ends were cut back, 1 base at V and 3 bases at J, with 7 bases in the middle. From germline, CDR1 is SGHDN and CDR2 FVKESK. The CDR3 has 14 amino acids. CDR3 nucleotide sequence: TGTGCCAGCAGCCAAGTTTATGGTGGAAACACCATATATTTT. Translating it yields CASSQVYGGNTIYF.

The J gene is TRBJ1-2, the V gene TRBV21-1; whether TRBD1, the table's D call, matches the DNA was not checked. TRBV21-1 is listed as a pseudogene. The CDR3 sequence is 18 residues long. The CDR3: CASSKGGRDPPYEWIYTF. CDR3 coding DNA: TGTGCCAGCAGCAAAGGAGGCAGGGATCCTCCTTACGAGTGGATCTACACCTTC.

The chain couples TRBV2 to TRBJ2-3; a possible D gene is TRBD2 (6 bases). The germline V gene encodes CDR1 SNHLY and CDR2 FYNNEI. This CDR3 has 13 amino acids. Trimming pared 7 bases from V and 4 bases from J, leaving 12 bases between. The CDR3 DNA is TGTGCCAGCACGGGGGATGTAGCAGATACGCAGTATTTT. This encodes CASTGDVADTQYF. Full variable domain (missing parts from reference TRBV2 and TRBJ2-3): EPEVTQTPSHQVTQMGQEVILRCVPISNHLYFYWYRQILGQKVEFLVSFYNNEISEKSEIFDDQFSVERPDGSNFTLKIRSTKLEDSAMYFCASTGDVADTQYFGPGTRLTVL.

This clone was recorded a few times. The J gene is TRBJ1-5, the V gene TRBV12-5, with unresolved D. This CDR3 contains 12 residues. In germline, CDR1 is LGHNT, CDR2 FRNRAP. V lost 1 base, J lost 4 bases, and 2 bases lay in between. Here the CDR3 reads CASGLGNQPQHF. CDR3 coding DNA: TGTGCTAGTGGTTTGGGAAATCAGCCCCAGCATTTT. Variable domain in full (rest from reference TRBV12-5 and TRBJ1-5): DARVTQTPRHKVTEMGQEVTMRCQPILGHNTVFWYRQTMMQGLELLAYFRNRAPLDDSGMPKDRFSAEMPDATLATLKIQPSEPRDSAVYFCASGLGNQPQHFGDGTRLSIL.

Only a few counts were recorded for this clone. The rearrangement joins TRBV27 to TRBJ1-4, with D unresolved. The CDR3 runs to 14 residues. Trimming shortened V by 6 bases and J by 3 bases, and 11 bases separated the two germline ends. CDR1 MNHEY and CDR2 SMNVEV come from the germline V gene (reference sequence). The CDR3 DNA is TGTGCCAGCAGCGGACTCTCCCCTAATGAAAAACTGTTTTTT. Amino acid sequence: CASSGLSPNEKLFF.

This clone was seen only a few times. The chain combines TRBV7-9 with TRBJ1-4; D ambiguous. The germline V gene has CDR1 SEHNR and CDR2 FQNEAQ (reference sequence). CDR3 length equals 14 residues. With 4 bases removed from V and 4 bases from J, the gap between germline ends came to 10 bases. The CDR3 DNA reads TGTGCCAGCAGCTCGACAACCCGTAATGAAAAACTGTTTTTT. Translated, it gives CASSSTTRNEKLFF. Full variable domain (outside the CDR3, taken from reference TRBV7-9 and TRBJ1-4): DTGVSQNPRHKITKRGQNVTFRCDPISEHNRLYWYRQTLGQGPEFLTYFQNEAQLEKSRLLSDRFSAERPKGSFSTLEIQRTEQGDSAMYLCASSSTTRNEKLFFGSGTQLSVL.

This sequence joins TRBV5-1 and TRBJ1-1; D gene unclear. Germline V gives CDR1 SGHRS, CDR2 YFSETQ. The V gene lost 4 bases and the J gene lost 3 bases, with 19 bases spanning the gap. The CDR3 consists of 16 residues. The CDR3 spells CASSPEGRVGDTEAFF. The CDR3 region has the DNA TGCGCCAGCAGCCCGGAGGGTAGGGTCGGGGACACTGAAGCTTTCTTT.